This TCR beta chain was retrieved from a study of CD8 T cells in Susac syndrome (dated by TCRdb to between 2017 and 2020). The study in broad terms: Of the Susac syndrome patients who were sequenced, about 6 had clinically active disease and about eight were in clinical remission. The study used repertoire sequencing to test whether antigen drove CD8+ T cell activation and differentiation in Susac syndrome. At the time of blood withdrawal, Susac syndrome patients were either therapy-naive, taking corticosteroids (with some also receiving IVIg), or on IVIg alone. Clonality of the CD8+ T cell repertoire was compared between more than 10 healthy donors, approximately 14 Susac syndrome patients and roughly 16 multiple sclerosis patients. The full study reports these points: Sixteen and five Susac-specific public clones were found in the total CD8+ and CD8+ TEMRA repertoires, respectively. The number of individuals in the TCR sequencing and HLA analysis was acknowledged as relatively small. CD8+ repertoires in Susac syndrome showed clonal expansion, which was highest in CD8+ TEMRA cells and was greater in clinically active patients than in remitting patients.

A note on this clonotype: Its recognized antigen is unknown. No clone much larger than this one lies a single base away; base qualities are absent.

High-throughput TCR beta sequencing profiled peripheral blood CD8+ and CD4+ T cells from healthy donors, Susac syndrome patients and multiple sclerosis patients. Susac syndrome patients met recently defined diagnostic criteria for definite or probable disease. Bulk CD8+ and CD4+ T cells were purified by magnetic negative isolation, whereas CD8+ TEMRA cells were enriched by FACS. Blood was drawn into EDTA tubes, processed within 24 hours, and PBMCs were isolated by density gradient centrifugation. PBMCs intended for TCR sequencing were frozen in liquid nitrogen and were later thawed in a 37 degrees C water bath. The sorted or isolated CD4+, CD8+ and CD8+ TEMRA cells reached a purity of at least 90%. RNA was extracted using the RNeasy kit, and roughly 0.45 to 1 ug of the RNA was reverse transcribed with random hexamers. TCR beta CDR3 regions were amplified with the immunoSEQ multiplex PCR assay covering 54 Vbeta and 13 Jbeta segments. PCR amplification bias was corrected using a synthetic template baseline for primer optimization and computational correction. As for how the authors treated the data: Only productive sequences were kept, with reads annotated to V, D and J genes according to IMGT and analyzed in immunoSEQ Analyzer. To calculate clonality, Shannon entropy was normalized by log2 of the number of productive unique sequences and then subtracted from one. For each patient and control, public and private clones were evaluated within the 100 most prevalent clones. Susac-specific clones were defined as absent from healthy and MS cohorts, around 1,000 published viral clones and other ImmuneACCESS disease sequences. TCRdb reprocessing: public reads trimmed at Q25 with fastp, clones called with MiXCR, in-frame beta chains kept. Rows with a matching CDR3 protein are joined into one entry that keeps the most common DNA and genes. TCRdb's processing, not the authors', yielded these V and J calls. This sample is represented by 130,000 or so distinct CDR3 sequences; 90% to 95% of them were singletons. Roughly 0.29% of the sample belongs to the ten largest clones.

Sequenced: CD8+ T cells from PBMCs. The source of this sequence is a human donor with Susac syndrome.

In nucleotides, the sequence is TGTGCCAGCAACGAAATTCAGCGTGAAGAGCAGTACTTC. The translation is CASNEIQREEQYF. The chain employs TRBV11-2 and TRBJ2-7; the D gene remains uncertain. For CDR1 and CDR2, the germline V gene lists SGHAT and FQNNGV. The CDR3 measures 13 amino acids from cysteine to phenylalanine. Of all the DNA, just the CDR3 is kept, 39 bases in frame from base 1. V drops 7 bases and J drops 7 bases, leaving 17 bases in between.